This TCR beta chain was recovered during a study of blood T cell repertoires in COVID-19. Looking at the study overall: Material from acute and convalescent COVID-19 was sourced from the United States, Italy and Spain. T cells, B-cell-depleted T cells, or PBMCs supplied cDNA or gDNA.

V was pared by 0 bases and J by 5 bases, with 6 bases of the junction left unmatched. This CDR3 spans 15 amino acids. The V gene's germline CDR1 is SGHRS and CDR2 YFSETQ. Original analysis: Amplification of reference gene primers provided the estimated nucleated cell counts. Only in-frame clones appear in the TCRdb table, and some are missing; sequencing was by immunoSEQ multiplex PCR. V and J calls and clone size are those listed in that table; D and trimming were worked out from the DNA. The sample contains tens of thousands of clones, 70% to 90% of which appear only once. The chain combines TRBV5-1 with TRBJ2-7; 9 bases are a match to TRBD2. This TCR was recovered from a woman in her 70s with acute or convalescent COVID-19. Sequenced input: peripheral blood. CDR3 residues: CASSLGEVAGDEQYF. The CDR3 DNA is TGCGCCAGCAGCTTGGGGGAAGTAGCGGGAGACGAGCAGTACTTC.